These 15 T cell receptor beta chains came from one sample sequenced in a study of blood T cell repertoires in COVID-19. TCRdb's copy holds only in-frame clones and misses some; the assay was immunoSEQ multiplex PCR. The table lists over 150,000 clones, roughly 80% of them singletons, with more than 5.5% in the top ten. The sample comprised PBMCs or T cells enriched from blood (not recorded which). These receptors came from a man aged 45-60 years who had recovered from COVID-19.

The chain is built from TRBV7-3 and TRBJ2-2, with D perhaps matching TRBD1 (6 bases). The V gene's germline CDR1 is SGHTA and CDR2 FQGTGA. The germline V and J ends were trimmed by 0 bases and 4 bases, with 18 bases remaining between them. The CDR3 consists of 18 residues. In DNA form, the CDR3 reads TGTGCCAGCAGCTTAACTCCCCCCGGGACAACACTCACCGGGGAGCTGTTTTTT. Residues: CASSLTPPGTTLTGELFF.

The sample holds a few counts of this clone. V and J are TRBV6-4 and TRBJ2-3, with TRBD1 matching 11 bases. The CDR3 totals 16 residues. Germline CDR1 and CDR2: MRHNA and SNTAGT. J gave up 3 bases and V 3 bases, and 5 bases lay outside the gene matches. In DNA, the CDR3 is TGTGCCAGCAGTGATGAGGGACAGGGGGTAACAGATACGCAGTATTTT. It codes for CASSDEGQGVTDTQYF.

The chain uses TRBV25-1 and TRBJ2-1; D possibly corresponds to TRBD1 (6 bases). This CDR3 contains 12 residues. The germline gives CDR1 MGHDK, CDR2 SYGVNS. With 8 bases removed from V and 3 bases from J, the gap between germline ends came to 8 bases. CDR3 DNA: TGTGCCAGCTCGACAGGCTACAATGAGCAGTTCTTC. Its translation: CASSTGYNEQFF.

This clone showed up many times. The V call is TRBV7-2, the J call TRBJ1-1, with 10 bases that match TRBD1. Trimming took 5 bases from V and 4 from J; bases not matched to a gene: 4. The germline V gene encodes CDR1 SGHTA and CDR2 FQGNSA. CDR3 length: 14 residues. DNA of the CDR3: TGTGCCAGCAGCGCCGGACAGGGGGGCACTGAAGCTTTCTTT. Its protein is CASSAGQGGTEAFF.

The chain recombines TRBV7-2 with TRBJ1-2; no clear D gene. Trimming removed 1 base from V and 7 bases from J, with 7 bases in between. The CDR3 is 12 amino acids. Germline V CDR1 and CDR2: SGHTA, FQGNSA. CDR3 in amino acids: CASSLGGAGYTF. The CDR3 coding sequence is TGTGCCAGCAGCTTAGGGGGAGCTGGCTACACCTTC.

This sequence joins TRBV19 and TRBJ1-1; TRBD1 matches 7 bases. The CDR3 consists of 13 residues. J lost 6 bases, V lost 5 bases, and 6 bases had no gene match. Germline V CDR1 and CDR2: LNHDA, SQIVND (reference sequence). The CDR3 coding sequence is TGTGCCAGTAGTCCCTACAGGGGTGCTGAAGCTTTCTTT. This encodes CASSPYRGAEAFF.

This clone was detected a few times. This chain joins TRBV7-2 and TRBJ2-7; possible D gene TRBD2, 5 bases. The CDR3 is made up of 13 amino acids. Trimming shortened V by 5 bases and J by 3 bases, and 11 bases separated the two germline ends. From germline, CDR1 is SGHTA and CDR2 FQGNSA. The CDR3 nucleotides read TGTGCCAGCAGCCCCGATCGGGGCTACGAGCAGTACTTC. Protein product: CASSPDRGYEQYF.

The chain is built from TRBV5-6 and TRBJ2-5, with D maybe TRBD2 (7 bases). Germline V gene lookup returns CDR1 SGHDT and CDR2 YYEEEE. V dropped 0 bases and J dropped 2 bases, with 17 bases sitting between them. The CDR3 spans 17 residues. The DNA of the CDR3 is TGTGCCAGCAGCTTGGATTTTCAGGGGAGGGGACAAGAGACCCAGTACTTC. This encodes CASSLDFQGRGQETQYF.

Worth noting for this clone: Possible read error: a much larger clone is one base away. J is TRBJ2-3 and V is TRBV6-4; 10 bases are a match to TRBD2. The ends lost 5 bases at V and 1 base at J; junction bases unmatched: 3. The CDR3 is 15 amino acids. The germline CDR1 and CDR2 sequences are MRHNA and SNTAGT. This chain's CDR3 is CASSLAGGGTDTQYF. The CDR3 nucleotides are TGTGCCAGCAGTTTAGCGGGGGGAGGCACAGATACGCAGTATTTT.

The chain joins TRBV6-6 to TRBJ1-2; 10 nucleotides align to TRBD1. Germline lookup yields CDR1 MNHNY and CDR2 SVGAGI (reference sequence). The CDR3 totals 15 residues. V dropped 0 bases and J dropped 6; count of bases not matched to a gene: 4. The CDR3 DNA is TGTGCCAGCAGTTACTCGACCGGACAGGGGGATGGCTACACCTTC. Its translation: CASSYSTGQGDGYTF.

Details on this clone: A read error may produce the germline difference seen at one junction end. The chain couples TRBV25-1 to TRBJ1-5; 7 bases map to TRBD1. CDR1 is MGHDK, CDR2 SYGVNS, per germline. This CDR3 has 18 residues. The CDR3 sequence: CASSATLGTAAVNRPQHF. CDR3 sequence (DNA): TGTGCCAGCAGTGCGACCCTAGGGACAGCTGCCGTCAATCGGCCCCAGCATTTT.

This clone came up a few times. The rearrangement joins TRBV7-6 to TRBJ2-1, with D possibly being TRBD1 (5 bases). Trimming cost V 5 bases and J 10 bases, with 18 bases left between them. CDR1 and CDR2 (germline): SGHVS, FNYEAQ. This CDR3 region has 14 residues. This CDR3 is CASSENAQKGEQFF. CDR3 nucleotides: TGTGCCAGCAGCGAAAACGCACAAAAGGGGGAGCAGTTCTTC.

The chain has TRBV18 and TRBJ2-7, with D possibly matching TRBD1 (6 bases). V gave up 1 base and J gave up 1 base, with 8 bases separating them. Germline lookup yields CDR1 KGHSH and CDR2 LQKENI. This CDR3 has 14 amino acids. CDR3 sequence: CASSPQGDSYEQYF. The CDR3 bases are TGTGCCAGCTCACCACAGGGGGATTCCTACGAGCAGTACTTC.

This chain uses TRBV5-1 with TRBJ1-1; D is uncertain. The germline V gene has CDR1 SGHRS and CDR2 YFSETQ. Trimming removed 4 bases from V and 5 bases from J, with 15 bases in between. The CDR3 totals 14 residues. The DNA of the CDR3 is TGCGCCAGCAGCCCATCCGGTGGAGATACTGAAGCTTTCTTT. Its protein product is CASSPSGGDTEAFF.

The chain joins TRBV6-5 to TRBJ1-2, with D maybe TRBD1 (5 bases). Trimming took 6 bases from V and 8 from J, leaving 22 bases between them. The CDR3 is made up of 15 amino acids. CDR1 and CDR2 from the germline V gene are MNHEY and SVGAGI. In DNA form, the CDR3 reads TGTGCCAGCAGAGCAACCGGGACCGGGGGAAAGGGCTACACCTTC. Translation: CASRATGTGGKGYTF.